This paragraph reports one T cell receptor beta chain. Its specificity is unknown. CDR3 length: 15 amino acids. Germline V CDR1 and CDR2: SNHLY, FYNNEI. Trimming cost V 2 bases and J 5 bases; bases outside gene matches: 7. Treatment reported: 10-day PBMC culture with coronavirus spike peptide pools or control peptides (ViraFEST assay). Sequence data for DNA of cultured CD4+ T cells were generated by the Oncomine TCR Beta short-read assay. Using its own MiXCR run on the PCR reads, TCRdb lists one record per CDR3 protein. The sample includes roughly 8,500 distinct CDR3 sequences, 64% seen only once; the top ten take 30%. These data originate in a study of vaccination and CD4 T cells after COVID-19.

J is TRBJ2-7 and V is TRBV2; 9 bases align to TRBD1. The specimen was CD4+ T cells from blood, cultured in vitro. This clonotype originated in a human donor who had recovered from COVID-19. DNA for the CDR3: TGTGCCAGCAGTGAATTAGGACAGGGGTCAAACGAGCAGTACTTC. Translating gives CASSELGQGSNEQYF.